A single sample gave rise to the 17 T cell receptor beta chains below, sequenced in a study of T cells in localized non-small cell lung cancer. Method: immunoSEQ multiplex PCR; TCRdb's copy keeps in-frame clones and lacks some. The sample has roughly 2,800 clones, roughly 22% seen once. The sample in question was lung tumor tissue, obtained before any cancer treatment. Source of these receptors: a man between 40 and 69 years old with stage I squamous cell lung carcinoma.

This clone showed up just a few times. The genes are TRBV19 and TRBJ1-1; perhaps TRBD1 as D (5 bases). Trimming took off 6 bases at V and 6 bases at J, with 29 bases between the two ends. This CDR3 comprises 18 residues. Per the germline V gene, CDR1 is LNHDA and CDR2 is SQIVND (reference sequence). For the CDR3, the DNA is TGTGCCAGTAGCTACCAAGGCCCCTTGGGGGGATTTTTGGCTGAAGCTTTCTTT. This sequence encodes CASSYQGPLGGFLAEAFF.

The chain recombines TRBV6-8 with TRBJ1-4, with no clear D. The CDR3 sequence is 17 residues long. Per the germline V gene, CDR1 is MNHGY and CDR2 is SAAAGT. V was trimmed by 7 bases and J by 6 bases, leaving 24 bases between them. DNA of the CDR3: TGTGCCAGCAAAGGATTGACGGGTGACCCTCAAGATGAAAAACTGTTTTTT. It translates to CASKGLTGDPQDEKLFF.

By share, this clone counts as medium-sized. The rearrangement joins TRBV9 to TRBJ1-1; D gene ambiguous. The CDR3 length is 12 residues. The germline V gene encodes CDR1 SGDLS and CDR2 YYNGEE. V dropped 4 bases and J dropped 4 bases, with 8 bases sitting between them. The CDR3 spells CASSTQPTEAFF. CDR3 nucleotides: TGTGCCAGCAGCACACAACCCACTGAAGCTTTCTTT.

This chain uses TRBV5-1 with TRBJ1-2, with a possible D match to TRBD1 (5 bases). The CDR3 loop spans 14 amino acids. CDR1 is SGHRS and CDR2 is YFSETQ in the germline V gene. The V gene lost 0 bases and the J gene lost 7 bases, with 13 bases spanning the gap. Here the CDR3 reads CASSLAPDSGGYTF. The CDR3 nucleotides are TGCGCCAGCAGCTTGGCCCCCGACAGTGGTGGCTACACCTTC.

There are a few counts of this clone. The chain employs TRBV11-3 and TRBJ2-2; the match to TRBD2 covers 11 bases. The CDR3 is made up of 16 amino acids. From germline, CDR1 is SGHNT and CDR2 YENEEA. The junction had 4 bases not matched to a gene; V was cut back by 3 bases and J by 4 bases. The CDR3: CASSFLAGGSTGELFF. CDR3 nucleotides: TGTGCCAGCAGCTTCCTAGCGGGGGGTAGCACCGGGGAGCTGTTTTTT. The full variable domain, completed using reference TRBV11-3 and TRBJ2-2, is EAGVVQSPRYKIIEKKQPVAFWCNPISGHNTLYWYLQNLGQGPELLIRYENEEAVDDSQLPKDRFSAERLKGVDSTLKIQPAELGDSAVYLCASSFLAGGSTGELFFGEGSRLTVL.

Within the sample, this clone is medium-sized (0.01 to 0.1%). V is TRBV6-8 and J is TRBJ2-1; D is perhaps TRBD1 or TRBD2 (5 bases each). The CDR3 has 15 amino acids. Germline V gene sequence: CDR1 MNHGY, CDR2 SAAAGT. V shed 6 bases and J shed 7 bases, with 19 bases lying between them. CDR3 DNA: TGTGCCAGCAGATCAATGGGGGTGCAACAAAATGAGCAGTTCTTC. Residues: CASRSMGVQQNEQFF.

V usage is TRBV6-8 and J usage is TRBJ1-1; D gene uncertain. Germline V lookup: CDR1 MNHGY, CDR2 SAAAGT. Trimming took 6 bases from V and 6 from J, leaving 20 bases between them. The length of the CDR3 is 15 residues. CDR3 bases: TGTGCCAGCAGCCAAGTCACCAGCGGGCTGGCTGAAGCTTTCTTT. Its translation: CASSQVTSGLAEAFF.

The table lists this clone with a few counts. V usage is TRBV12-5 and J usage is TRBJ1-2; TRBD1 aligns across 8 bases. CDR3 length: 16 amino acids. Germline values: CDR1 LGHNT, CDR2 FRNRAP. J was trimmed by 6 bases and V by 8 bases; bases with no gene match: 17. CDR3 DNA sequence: TGTGCTAGTACTTCGGACAGGGTCTCAATAGCTAATGGCTACACCTTC. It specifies CASTSDRVSIANGYTF. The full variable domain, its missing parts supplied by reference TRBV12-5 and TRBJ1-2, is DARVTQTPRHKVTEMGQEVTMRCQPILGHNTVFWYRQTMMQGLELLAYFRNRAPLDDSGMPKDRFSAEMPDATLATLKIQPSEPRDSAVYFCASTSDRVSIANGYTFGSGTRLTVV.

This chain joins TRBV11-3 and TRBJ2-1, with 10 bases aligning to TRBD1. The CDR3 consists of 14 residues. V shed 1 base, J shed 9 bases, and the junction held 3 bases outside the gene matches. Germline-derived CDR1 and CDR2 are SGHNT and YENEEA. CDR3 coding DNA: TGTGCCAGCAGCTTAGGACAGGGGGCCGGTGAGCAGTTCTTC. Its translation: CASSLGQGAGEQFF. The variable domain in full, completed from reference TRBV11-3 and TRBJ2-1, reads EAGVVQSPRYKIIEKKQPVAFWCNPISGHNTLYWYLQNLGQGPELLIRYENEEAVDDSQLPKDRFSAERLKGVDSTLKIQPAELGDSAVYLCASSLGQGAGEQFFGPGTRLTVL.

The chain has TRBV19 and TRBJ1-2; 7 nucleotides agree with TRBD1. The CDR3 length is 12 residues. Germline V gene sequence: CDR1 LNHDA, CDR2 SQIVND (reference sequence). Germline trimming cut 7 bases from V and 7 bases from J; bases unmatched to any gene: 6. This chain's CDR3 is CASNQGGIGYTF. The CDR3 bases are TGTGCCAGTAATCAAGGGGGCATTGGCTACACCTTC. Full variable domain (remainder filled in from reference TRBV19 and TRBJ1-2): DGGITQSPKYLFRKEGQNVTLSCEQNLNHDAMYWYRQDPGQGLRLIYYSQIVNDFQKGDIAEGYSVSREKKESFPLTVTSAQKNPTAFYLCASNQGGIGYTFGSGTRLTVV.

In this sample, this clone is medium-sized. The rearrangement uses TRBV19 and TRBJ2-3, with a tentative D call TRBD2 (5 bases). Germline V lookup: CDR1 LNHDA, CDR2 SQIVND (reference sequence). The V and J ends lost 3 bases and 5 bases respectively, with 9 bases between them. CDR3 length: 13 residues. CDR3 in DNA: TGTGCCAGTAGTATCGGTGGAGGAGATACGCAGTATTTT. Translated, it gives CASSIGGGDTQYF.

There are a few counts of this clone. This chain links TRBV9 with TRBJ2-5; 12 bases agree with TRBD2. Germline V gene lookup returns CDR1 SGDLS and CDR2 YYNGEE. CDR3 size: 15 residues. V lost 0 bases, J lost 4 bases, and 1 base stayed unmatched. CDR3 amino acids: CASSVEGLAGETQYF. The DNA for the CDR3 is TGTGCCAGCAGCGTAGAGGGACTAGCGGGAGAGACCCAGTACTTC.

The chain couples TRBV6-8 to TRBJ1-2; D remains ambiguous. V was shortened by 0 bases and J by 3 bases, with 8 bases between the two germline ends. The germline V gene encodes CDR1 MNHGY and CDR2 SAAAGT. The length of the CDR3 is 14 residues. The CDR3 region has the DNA TGTGCCAGCAGTTACTCTGGCGGGGACTATGGCTACACCTTC. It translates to CASSYSGGDYGYTF.

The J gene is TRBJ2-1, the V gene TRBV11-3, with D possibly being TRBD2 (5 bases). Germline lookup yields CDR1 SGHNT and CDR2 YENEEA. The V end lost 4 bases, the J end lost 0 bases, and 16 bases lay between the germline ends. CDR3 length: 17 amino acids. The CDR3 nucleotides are TGTGCCAGCAGCTATTCCTTCGGGGTTAGCTCCTACAATGAGCAGTTCTTC. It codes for CASSYSFGVSSYNEQFF. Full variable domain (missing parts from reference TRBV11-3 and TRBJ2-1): EAGVVQSPRYKIIEKKQPVAFWCNPISGHNTLYWYLQNLGQGPELLIRYENEEAVDDSQLPKDRFSAERLKGVDSTLKIQPAELGDSAVYLCASSYSFGVSSYNEQFFGPGTRLTVL.

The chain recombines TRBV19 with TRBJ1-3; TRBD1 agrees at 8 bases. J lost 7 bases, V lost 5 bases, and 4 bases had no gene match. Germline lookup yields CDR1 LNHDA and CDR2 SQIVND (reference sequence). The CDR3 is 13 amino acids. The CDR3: CASSHHRGNTIYF. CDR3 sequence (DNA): TGTGCCAGTAGTCACCACAGGGGGAACACCATATATTTT.

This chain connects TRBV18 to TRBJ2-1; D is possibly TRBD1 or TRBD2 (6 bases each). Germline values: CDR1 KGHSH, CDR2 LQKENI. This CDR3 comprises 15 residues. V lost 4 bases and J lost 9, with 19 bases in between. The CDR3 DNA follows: TGTGCCAGCTCACTTAGGGGGGTACCACATCTTGAGCAGTTCTTC. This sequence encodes CASSLRGVPHLEQFF.

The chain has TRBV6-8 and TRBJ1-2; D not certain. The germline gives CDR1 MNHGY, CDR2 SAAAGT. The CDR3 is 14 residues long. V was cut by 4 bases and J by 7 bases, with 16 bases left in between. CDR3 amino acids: CASSSMGGGSGYTF. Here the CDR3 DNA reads TGTGCCAGCAGTTCAATGGGCGGAGGTTCTGGCTACACCTTC.